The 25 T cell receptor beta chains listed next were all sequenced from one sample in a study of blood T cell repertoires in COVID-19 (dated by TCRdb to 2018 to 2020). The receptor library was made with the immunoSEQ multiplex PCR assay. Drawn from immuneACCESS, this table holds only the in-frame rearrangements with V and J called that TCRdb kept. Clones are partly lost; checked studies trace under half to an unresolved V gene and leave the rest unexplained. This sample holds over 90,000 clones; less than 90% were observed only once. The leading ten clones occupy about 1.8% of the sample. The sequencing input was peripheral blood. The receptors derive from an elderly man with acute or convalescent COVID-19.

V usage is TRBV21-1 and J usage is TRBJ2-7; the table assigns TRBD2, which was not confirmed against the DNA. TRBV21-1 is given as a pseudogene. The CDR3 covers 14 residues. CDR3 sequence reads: CASSKEGRGYEQYF. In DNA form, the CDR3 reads TGTGCCAGCAGCAAAGAGGGGCGGGGCTACGAGCAGTACTTC.

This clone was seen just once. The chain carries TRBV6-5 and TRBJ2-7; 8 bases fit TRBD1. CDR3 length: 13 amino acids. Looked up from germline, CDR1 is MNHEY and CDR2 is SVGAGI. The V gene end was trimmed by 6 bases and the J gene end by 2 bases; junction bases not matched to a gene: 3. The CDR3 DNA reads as TGTGCCAGCAGAGGGACAGGAACCTACGAGCAGTACTTC. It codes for CASRGTGTYEQYF.

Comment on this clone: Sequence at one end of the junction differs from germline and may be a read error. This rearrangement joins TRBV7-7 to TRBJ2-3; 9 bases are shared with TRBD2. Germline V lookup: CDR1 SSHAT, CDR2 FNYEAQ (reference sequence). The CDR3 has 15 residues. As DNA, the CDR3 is TGTGCTAGCAGCTTAGGTCTAGCGGGGTCAGATACGCAGTATTTT. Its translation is CASSLGLAGSDTQYF.

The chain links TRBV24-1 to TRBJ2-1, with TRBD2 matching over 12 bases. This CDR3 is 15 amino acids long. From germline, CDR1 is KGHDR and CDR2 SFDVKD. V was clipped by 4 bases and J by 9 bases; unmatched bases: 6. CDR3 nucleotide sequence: TGTGCCACCAGTGACACAGGACTAGCGGGAACTGAGCAGTTCTTC. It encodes CATSDTGLAGTEQFF.

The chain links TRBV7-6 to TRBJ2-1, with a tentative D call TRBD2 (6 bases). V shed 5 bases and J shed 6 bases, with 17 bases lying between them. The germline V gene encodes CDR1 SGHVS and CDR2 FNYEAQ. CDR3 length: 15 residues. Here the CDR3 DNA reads TGTGCCAGCAGCAATTGGGGGGAGAGGGCCAATGAGCAGTTCTTC. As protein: CASSNWGERANEQFF.

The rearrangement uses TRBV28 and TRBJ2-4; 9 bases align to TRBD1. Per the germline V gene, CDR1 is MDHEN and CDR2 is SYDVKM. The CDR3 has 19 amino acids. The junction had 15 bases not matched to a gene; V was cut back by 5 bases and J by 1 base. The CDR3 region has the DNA TGTGCCAGCAGTGGTCCTCCAGGCGGGACAGGGAGCGCCAAAAACATTCAGTACTTC. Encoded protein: CASSGPPGGTGSAKNIQYF.

The CDR3, as DNA: TGTGCCAGCAGCGTAGCAGCGAGCGGCAGCTCCTACGAGCAGTACTTC. It yields the protein CASSVAASGSSYEQYF. The chain couples TRBV9 to TRBJ2-7, with D possibly matching TRBD2 (5 bases). Germline CDR1 reads SGDLS; CDR2 reads YYNGEE. V shed 0 bases and J shed 0 bases, with 13 bases lying between them. CDR3 length equals 16 residues.

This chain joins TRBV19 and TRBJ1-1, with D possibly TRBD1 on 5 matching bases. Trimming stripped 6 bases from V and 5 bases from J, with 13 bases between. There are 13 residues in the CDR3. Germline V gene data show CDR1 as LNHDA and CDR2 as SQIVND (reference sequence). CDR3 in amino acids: CASSPPGLTEAFF. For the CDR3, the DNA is TGTGCCAGTAGCCCACCGGGACTTACTGAAGCTTTCTTT.

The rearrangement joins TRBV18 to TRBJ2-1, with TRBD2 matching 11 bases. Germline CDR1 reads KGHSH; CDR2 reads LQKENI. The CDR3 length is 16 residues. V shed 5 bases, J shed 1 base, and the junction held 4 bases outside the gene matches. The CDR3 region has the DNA TGTGCCAGCTCAGCCGGGACTAGCGGTTCCTACAATGAGCAGTTCTTC. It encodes CASSAGTSGSYNEQFF.

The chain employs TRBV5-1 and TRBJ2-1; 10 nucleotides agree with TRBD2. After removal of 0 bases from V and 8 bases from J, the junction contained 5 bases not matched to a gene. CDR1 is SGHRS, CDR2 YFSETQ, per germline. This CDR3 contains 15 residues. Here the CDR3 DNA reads TGCGCCAGCAGCTTGGGGACTAGCGGTAGCCATGAGCAGTTCTTC. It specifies CASSLGTSGSHEQFF.

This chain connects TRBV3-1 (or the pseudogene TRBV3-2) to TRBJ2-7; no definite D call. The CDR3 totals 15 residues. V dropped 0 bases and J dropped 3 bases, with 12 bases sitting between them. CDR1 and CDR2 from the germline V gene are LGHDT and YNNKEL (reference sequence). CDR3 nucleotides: TGTGCCAGCAGCCAAGATTTCACTGATTTCTACGAGCAGTACTTC. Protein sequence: CASSQDFTDFYEQYF.

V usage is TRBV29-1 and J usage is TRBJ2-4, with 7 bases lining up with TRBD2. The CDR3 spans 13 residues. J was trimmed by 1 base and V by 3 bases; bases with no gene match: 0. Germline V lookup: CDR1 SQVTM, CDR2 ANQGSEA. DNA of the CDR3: TGCAGCGTTGAGGGGGGGGCCAAAAACATTCAGTACTTC. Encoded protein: CSVEGGAKNIQYF.

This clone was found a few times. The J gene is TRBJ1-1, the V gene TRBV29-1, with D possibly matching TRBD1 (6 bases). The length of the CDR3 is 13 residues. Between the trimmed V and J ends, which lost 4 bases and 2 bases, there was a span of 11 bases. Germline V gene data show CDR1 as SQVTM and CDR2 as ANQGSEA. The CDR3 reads CSVARDTNTEAFF. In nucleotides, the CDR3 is TGCAGCGTTGCCCGGGACACCAACACTGAAGCTTTCTTT.

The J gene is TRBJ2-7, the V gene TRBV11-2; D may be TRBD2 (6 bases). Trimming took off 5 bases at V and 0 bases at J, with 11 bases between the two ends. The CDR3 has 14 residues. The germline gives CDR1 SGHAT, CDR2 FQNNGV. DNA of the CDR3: TGTGCCAGCAGCACGGGACTGGACTCCTACGAGCAGTACTTC. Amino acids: CASSTGLDSYEQYF.

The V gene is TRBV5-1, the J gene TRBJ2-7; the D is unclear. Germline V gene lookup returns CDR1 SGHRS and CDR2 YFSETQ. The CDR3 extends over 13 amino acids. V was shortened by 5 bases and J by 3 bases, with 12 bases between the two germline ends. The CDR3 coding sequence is TGCGCCAGCAGAACTTACTTTAGCTACGAGCAGTACTTC. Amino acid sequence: CASRTYFSYEQYF.

CDR3 sequence: CASSASGRGTGELFF. As DNA, the CDR3 is TGTGCCAGCAGCGCTAGCGGGAGAGGCACCGGGGAGCTGTTTTTT. The J gene is TRBJ2-2, the V gene TRBV6-5, with TRBD2 matching over 10 bases. Trimming took 6 bases from V and 4 from J; bases not matched to a gene: 5. This CDR3 contains 15 residues. Germline V gene data show CDR1 as MNHEY and CDR2 as SVGAGI.

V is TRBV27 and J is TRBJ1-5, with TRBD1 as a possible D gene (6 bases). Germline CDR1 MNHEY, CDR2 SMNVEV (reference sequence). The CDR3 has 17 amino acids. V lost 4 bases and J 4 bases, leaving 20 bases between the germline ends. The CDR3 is CASSSQPPDSFNQPQHF. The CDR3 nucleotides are TGTGCCAGCAGTTCCCAGCCTCCGGACAGCTTTAATCAGCCCCAGCATTTT.

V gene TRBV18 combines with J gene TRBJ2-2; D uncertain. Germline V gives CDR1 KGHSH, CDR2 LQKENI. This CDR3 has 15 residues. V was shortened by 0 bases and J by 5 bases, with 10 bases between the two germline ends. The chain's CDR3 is CASSPPRLTTGELFF. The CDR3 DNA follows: TGTGCCAGCTCACCACCGAGGCTAACGACCGGGGAGCTGTTTTTT. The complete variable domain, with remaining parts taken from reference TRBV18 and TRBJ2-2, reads NAGVMQNPRHLVRRRGQEARLRCSPMKGHSHVYWYRQLPEEGLKFMVYLQKENIIDESGMPKERFSAEFPKEGPSILRIQQVVRGDSAAYFCASSPPRLTTGELFFGEGSRLTVL.

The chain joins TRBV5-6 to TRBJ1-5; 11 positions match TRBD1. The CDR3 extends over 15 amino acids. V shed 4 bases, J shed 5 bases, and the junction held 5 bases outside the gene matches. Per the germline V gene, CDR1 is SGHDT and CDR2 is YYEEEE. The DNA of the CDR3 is TGTGCCAGCAGCACCCGGACAGGGGGCTATCAGCCCCAGCATTTT. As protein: CASSTRTGGYQPQHF.

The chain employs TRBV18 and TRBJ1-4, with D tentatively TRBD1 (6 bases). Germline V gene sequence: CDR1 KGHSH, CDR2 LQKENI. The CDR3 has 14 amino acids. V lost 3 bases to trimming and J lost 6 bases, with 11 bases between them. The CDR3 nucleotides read TGTGCCAGCTCACCGGGTCAGGGGCATGAAAAACTGTTTTTT. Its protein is CASSPGQGHEKLFF.

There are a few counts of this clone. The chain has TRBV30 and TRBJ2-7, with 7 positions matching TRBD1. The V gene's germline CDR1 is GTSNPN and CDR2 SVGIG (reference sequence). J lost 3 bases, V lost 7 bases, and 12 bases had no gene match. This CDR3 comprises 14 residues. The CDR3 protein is CASFLPGGVYEQYF. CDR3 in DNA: TGTGCCTCCTTTCTCCCAGGGGGTGTCTACGAGCAGTACTTC.

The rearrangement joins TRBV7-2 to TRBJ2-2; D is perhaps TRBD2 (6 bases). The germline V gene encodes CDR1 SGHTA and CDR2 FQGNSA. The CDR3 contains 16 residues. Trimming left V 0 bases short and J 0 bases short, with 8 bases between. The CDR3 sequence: CASSLAGGSNTGELFF. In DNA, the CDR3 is TGTGCCAGCAGCTTAGCGGGAGGCTCGAACACCGGGGAGCTGTTTTTT.

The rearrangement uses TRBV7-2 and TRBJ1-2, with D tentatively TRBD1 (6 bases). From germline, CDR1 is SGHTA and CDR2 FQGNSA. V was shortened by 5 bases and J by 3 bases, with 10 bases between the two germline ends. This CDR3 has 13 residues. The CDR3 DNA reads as TGTGCCAGCAGCCCACAGGGAGACTATGGCTACACCTTC. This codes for CASSPQGDYGYTF.

The CDR3 coding sequence is TGTGCCAGCAGCTTGTCGGGACAGGGGTCGGATACGCAGTATTTT. Protein: CASSLSGQGSDTQYF. The rearrangement joins TRBV5-6 to TRBJ2-3; 10 nucleotides match TRBD1. The V gene end was trimmed by 1 base and the J gene end by 6 bases; junction bases not matched to a gene: 5. The CDR3 is 15 residues long. CDR1 and CDR2 (germline): SGHDT, YYEEEE.

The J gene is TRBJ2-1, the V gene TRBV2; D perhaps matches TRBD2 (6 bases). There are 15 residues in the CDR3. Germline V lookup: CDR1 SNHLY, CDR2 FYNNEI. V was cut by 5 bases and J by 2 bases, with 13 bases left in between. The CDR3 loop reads CASSSTRTAYNEQFF. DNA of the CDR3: TGTGCCAGCAGTTCGACTAGGACCGCCTACAATGAGCAGTTCTTC.